The sequence of this T cell receptor (beta chain) was determined in a study of T-cell reconstitution after alpha-beta-depleted transplantation in children. Findings of the study overall: At the one-year point after transplant, T-cell counts and TCRbeta diversity were found to come mostly from T cells that had been newly produced. Reportedly, only several hundred clones from non-depleted graft cells drove alpha-beta T-cell counts at about two months. Where some patients showed high TCRbeta diversity at day 60, it came from recipient T cells and thymic progenitors that had survived.

With V trimmed by 6 bases and J by 8 bases, 9 bases remained unmatched. This CDR3 contains 13 residues. Unique molecular identifiers were used to barcode this TCRbeta library. TCRdb re-derived calls from the PCR reads in MiXCR, one entry per CDR3 protein. The table records about a million distinct CDR3 sequences, about 29% of them present only once. Worth noting for this clonotype: Its antigen is not identified.

The clonotype originates from a boy less than two years old who had a stem cell transplant for SCID, so the T cells may come from the graft donor. The starting material was PBMCs, mostly from graft donor cells, obtained 360 days after TCRalphabeta/CD19-depleted stem cell transplant. The chain couples TRBV12-3 or TRBV12-4 to TRBJ1-1; 7 bases agree with TRBD1. As DNA, the CDR3 is TGTGCCAGCAGCCTAGGACAGGTATGGGAAGCTTTCTTT. Translation gives CASSLGQVWEAFF.